This is a list of T cell receptor beta chains from one sample in a study of blood T cell repertoires in COVID-19. Produced via immunoSEQ multiplex PCR; TCRdb's table is partial and in-frame only. Of some 170,000 clones in the sample, around 82% were seen once. Sequencing was carried out using peripheral blood. The receptors here all came from a man aged 60-69 years with active or convalescent COVID-19. Both conserved end residues are part of each CDR3.

v_gene: TRBV24-1; j_gene: TRBJ2-1; CDR3aa: CATGRGQGYNEQFF
v_gene: TRBV2; j_gene: TRBJ1-5; CDR3aa: CASSERGGSNQPQHF
v_gene: TRBV6-1; j_gene: TRBJ1-5; CDR3aa: CASSEAPGASNQPQHF
v_gene: TRBV19; j_gene: TRBJ2-3; CDR3aa: CASTKMQGSTDTQYF
v_gene: TRBV9; j_gene: TRBJ1-4; CDR3aa: CASSETGVNEKLFF
v_gene: TRBV11-2; j_gene: TRBJ1-1; CDR3aa: CASSLPQERLWDTEAFF
v_gene: TRBV11-2; j_gene: TRBJ1-5; CDR3aa: CASSLSRDQPQHF
v_gene: TRBV5-1; j_gene: TRBJ1-2; CDR3aa: CASSLGGRNYGYTF
v_gene: TRBV5-4; j_gene: TRBJ2-1; CDR3aa: CASSTTPGEQFF
v_gene: TRBV7-2; j_gene: TRBJ2-3; CDR3aa: CASSSRVAGVTDTQYF
v_gene: TRBV29-1; j_gene: TRBJ2-7; CDR3aa: CSASIGDRATYEQYF
v_gene: TRBV6-5; j_gene: TRBJ2-7; CDR3aa: CASISSGSPGEQYF
v_gene: TRBV7-2; j_gene: TRBJ2-7; CDR3aa: CASSLASDYEQYF
v_gene: TRBV6-5; j_gene: TRBJ1-1; CDR3aa: CASSYSQGARTEAFF
v_gene: TRBV5-1; j_gene: TRBJ2-1; CDR3aa: CASSLDPSSMREQFF
v_gene: TRBV5-1; j_gene: TRBJ2-7; CDR3aa: CASSLASGTSGEQYF
v_gene: TRBV23-1; j_gene: TRBJ1-2; CDR3aa: CASSHFSGLGGNYGYTF
v_gene: TRBV11-2; j_gene: TRBJ2-5; CDR3aa: CASSQTDRTQETQYF
v_gene: TRBV7-3; j_gene: TRBJ2-2; CDR3aa: CASSPRGPGELFF
v_gene: TRBV5-5; j_gene: TRBJ2-2; CDR3aa: CASSLGTSANTGELFF
v_gene: TRBV12-5; j_gene: TRBJ2-1; CDR3aa: CASGSTELAGGPGEQFF
v_gene: TRBV7-6; j_gene: TRBJ2-3; CDR3aa: CASSLGTSGVADTQYF
v_gene: TRBV5-1; j_gene: TRBJ1-1; CDR3aa: CASSPRGQGVEVAMNTEAFF
v_gene: TRBV18; j_gene: TRBJ2-5; CDR3aa: CASSQSQKETQYF
v_gene: TRBV5-1; j_gene: TRBJ2-3; CDR3aa: CASSSGTRATDTQYF
v_gene: TRBV6-1; j_gene: TRBJ1-1; CDR3aa: CASSDRQGLTEAFF
v_gene: TRBV18; j_gene: TRBJ2-7; CDR3aa: CASSETLDSSYEQYF
v_gene: TRBV6-2/TRBV6-3; j_gene: TRBJ2-1; CDR3aa: CASSTSSYNEQFF
v_gene: TRBV28; j_gene: TRBJ2-1; CDR3aa: CASSARQGSKGSEQFF
v_gene: TRBV19; j_gene: TRBJ1-5; CDR3aa: CASSIGRETRVLGQPQHF
v_gene: TRBV9; j_gene: TRBJ2-2; CDR3aa: CASSVGLAGGELFF
v_gene: TRBV5-4; j_gene: TRBJ2-3; CDR3aa: CASSIAGTVTDTQYF
v_gene: TRBV2; j_gene: TRBJ1-1; CDR3aa: CASTQALFGAFF
v_gene: TRBV6-5; j_gene: TRBJ2-7; CDR3aa: CASRRLAGLSYEQYF
v_gene: TRBV20-1; j_gene: TRBJ1-2; CDR3aa: CSARDYEGYTF
v_gene: TRBV5-1; j_gene: TRBJ2-2; CDR3aa: CASSRTDPSTGELFF
v_gene: TRBV2; j_gene: TRBJ2-5; CDR3aa: CASSGLAGYQETQYF
v_gene: TRBV2; j_gene: TRBJ2-7; CDR3aa: CASSPFGQGSYEQYF
v_gene: TRBV4-1; j_gene: TRBJ1-2; CDR3aa: CASSHGQSSPPPNYGYTF
v_gene: TRBV10-3; j_gene: TRBJ1-6; CDR3aa: CAISEVGSAGSPLHF
v_gene: TRBV5-4; j_gene: TRBJ2-5; CDR3aa: CASSLISGGQETQYF
v_gene: TRBV28; j_gene: TRBJ2-7; CDR3aa: CASSLPGRNYEQYF
v_gene: TRBV6-5; j_gene: TRBJ1-2; CDR3aa: CASVPSNYGYTF
v_gene: TRBV2; j_gene: TRBJ2-7; CDR3aa: CASLSSETDHEQYF
v_gene: TRBV5-1; j_gene: TRBJ2-5; CDR3aa: CASSPFAGLQETQYF
v_gene: TRBV11-2; j_gene: TRBJ1-2; CDR3aa: CASSLAGTGTRGYGYTF
v_gene: TRBV6-4; j_gene: TRBJ2-7; CDR3aa: CASRAPGGTVLYEQYF
v_gene: TRBV7-9; j_gene: TRBJ2-5; CDR3aa: CASSLSGAGQETQYF
v_gene: TRBV7-9; j_gene: TRBJ1-2; CDR3aa: CASSGGGQGAPGYTF
v_gene: TRBV19; j_gene: TRBJ1-3; CDR3aa: CASSARGATGNTIYF
v_gene: TRBV20-1; j_gene: TRBJ1-4; CDR3aa: CSATVDEKLFF
v_gene: TRBV5-1; j_gene: TRBJ2-1; CDR3aa: CASIPGQGYNEQFF
v_gene: TRBV5-6; j_gene: TRBJ2-7; CDR3aa: CASSAGLAGSYEQYF
v_gene: TRBV19; j_gene: TRBJ1-5; CDR3aa: CASSIREESNQPQHF
v_gene: TRBV28; j_gene: TRBJ2-1; CDR3aa: CASITGRNYNEQFF